The clone carrying this TCR beta chain was seen just once. The sample originates from a study of blood T cell repertoires in COVID-19. J gave up 7 bases and V 4 bases, and 4 bases lay outside the gene matches. Germline CDR1 and CDR2: MNHEY and SVGEGT. CDR3 length: 13 residues. Per the study methods: Amplification of reference gene primers provided the estimated nucleated cell counts. Profiled with immunoSEQ multiplex PCR; TCRdb holds only in-frame clones, not every one. The V and J calls and clone size were taken over from that table, and D and trimming were inferred from the DNA. Of about 94,000 clones in the sample, about 86% were seen once.

This TCR was sampled from a man aged 60 to 75 with acute or convalescent COVID-19. The gene calls are TRBV6-2 or TRBV6-3 and TRBJ1-2, with 9 positions matching TRBD1. Sequenced sample: peripheral blood. CDR3 sequence: CASSLGQGVGYTF. The CDR3 nucleotides are TGTGCCAGCAGTTTGGGACAGGGAGTTGGCTACACCTTC.